The TCR beta chain described here comes from a study of T cell repertoires in cytomegalovirus infection. The length of the CDR3 is 13 residues. CDR1 and CDR2 (germline): MGHDK, SYGVNS. V was pared by 4 bases and J by 5 bases, with 11 bases between. This clonotype occurred a few times. TCRdb passed the reads through MiXCR, listing each CDR3 protein once. In the table there are over 90,000 distinct CDR3 sequences, 16% of which are singletons. The sample was PBMCs. This receptor was obtained from a human donor in good health (CMV status not recorded). Some clones in this sample may be carry-over from other donors' samples. The gene calls are TRBV25-1 and TRBJ1-2; D not certain. The CDR3 DNA reads as TGTGCCAGCAGTGCCGACCGCCTATATGGCTACACCTTC. It yields the protein CASSADRLYGYTF.